This T cell receptor (beta chain) was documented in a study of response to subunit inactivated influenza vaccine. Study-wide findings and caveats: Authors suggested that a seasonal influenza vaccination recruits few new T cells each time.

This clonotype has only a few counts. The antigen is undetermined. V gave up 0 bases and J gave up 5 bases, with 10 bases separating them. The CDR3 totals 15 residues. The germline V gene has CDR1 SGHTA and CDR2 FQGNSA. TCRdb re-analysed the RT-PCR reads in MiXCR, keeping a single row per CDR3 protein. The sample carries hundreds of thousands of distinct CDR3 sequences, over 11% recorded once. The clonotype was recovered from a man over 45 who received an inactivated influenza vaccine. This chain links TRBV7-2 with TRBJ1-4; D perhaps matches TRBD1 (5 bases). The sample consisted of PBMCs from blood, taken approximately 15 days before vaccination. The CDR3 is CASSLALTANEKLFF. The DNA for the CDR3 is TGTGCCAGCAGCTTAGCGCTGACAGCGAATGAAAAACTGTTTTTT.